The T cell receptor beta chain described here comes from a study of T-cell memory formation after mild COVID-19. About the research overall: Most TCR clusters belonged to a single donor. Points from the study as a whole: Proof of SARS-CoV-2 specificity was absent for the second-wave clones that crested on day 37. The pre-infection memory compartment contained some responding clones, suggesting cross-reactive memory joined.

A 5'RACE reaction primed in the constant segment made cDNA libraries of TCR alpha and TCR beta, and these carried sample barcodes and UMIs. Using its own MiXCR run on the 5' RACE reads, TCRdb lists one record per CDR3 protein. Here the sample spans under 200,000 distinct CDR3 sequences, 13% being singletons. The CDR3 sequence is 16 residues long. Trimming took off 4 bases at V and 2 bases at J, with 17 bases between the two ends. CDR1 is SEHNR and CDR2 is FQNEAQ in the germline V gene (reference sequence). A word on this clonotype: The antigen is not known.

The receptor's source is a man younger than 35 who had mild COVID-19 (a few samples of this study predate the infection). Cell type and time point are not known. The sample taken for sequencing was PBMCs or a T cell subset sorted from them (not recorded which). The V and J genes are TRBV7-9 and TRBJ2-5; D is possibly TRBD2 (5 bases). As DNA, the CDR3 is TGTGCCAGCAGCTCACCCCTTCCAGCGGAACAAGAGACCCAGTACTTC. Its protein product is CASSSPLPAEQETQYF.